This T cell receptor (beta chain) was sequenced for a study of response to subunit inactivated influenza vaccine. This CDR3 is built from 16 residues. With 5 bases removed from V and 3 bases from J, the gap between germline ends came to 17 bases. Germline CDR1 reads LNHDA; CDR2 reads SQIVND (reference sequence). MiXCR, run by TCRdb on the RT-PCR reads, gives a single entry per CDR3 protein. The repertoire includes hundreds of thousands of distinct CDR3 sequences, 12% of them detected once, and roughly a tenth sits in the top ten. The rearrangement uses TRBV19 and TRBJ1-5, with D possibly TRBD1 on 6 matching bases. This TCR was recovered from a middle-aged man who received an inactivated influenza vaccine. This material consisted of PBMCs from blood, taken on the day of vaccination. CDR3 coding DNA: TGTGCCAGTAGTCGCGTTCCCAGGGGACTCAATCAGCCCCAGCATTTT. Translation gives CASSRVPRGLNQPQHF.